One T cell receptor beta chain is described in this entry. Its antigen has not been determined. Its ends do not fully match the called genes, so a read error is possible. From the cysteine up to the phenylalanine, the CDR3 has a length of 12 residues. Only the CDR3 DNA stays, 36 bases, in frame from base 1. Looking up the germline V gene yields CDR1 MDHEN and CDR2 SYDVKM. The data were obtained in a study of blood T cell repertoires in COVID-19 (dated by TCRdb to 2020 to 2022). The study in broad terms: Samples from collaborators originated in the United States, Italy and Spain and spanned both the acute and convalescent phases of COVID-19. The prospective study material was composed of cDNA or gDNA derived from T cells, B-cell-depleted T cells, or PBMCs. Deeply sampled blood TCRbeta repertoires from subjects exposed to, actively infected with, or recovered from COVID-19 were included in the dataset. The repertoires were released in a freely available public database intended as a resource for research on the immune response to SARS-CoV-2. Samples came from the ongoing ImmuneRACE study (first 160 participants) plus 1,254 subjects from 6 global collaborators. Nearly every sample came with metadata listing a de-identified subject ID, COVID-19 status, age in years and sex. Where available, HLA class I and class II types were taken from metadata supplied by the sample provider and were not determined by assay-based typing.

Broader findings and caveats from the paper: The amount of clinical and demographic metadata varied by source and participant and was provided uncurated.

TCRbeta CDR3 regions were amplified from genomic DNA by means of the immunoSEQ Assay, a bias-controlled multiplex PCR. The original pipeline was this. Nucleated cell counts per sample were estimated from amplification of reference gene primers within the assay. To quantify the absolute abundance of each unique TCRbeta CDR3 rearrangement, sequence reads were collapsed and filtered. For each sample, productive Simpson clonality was calculated by taking the square root of Simpson's diversity index across productive rearrangements. TCRdb provides this immuneACCESS table in a form limited to in-frame rearrangements. Some clones are lacking; in checked studies, under half of them reflect an unresolved V gene, and why the rest are absent is not known. The V and J calls and the clone size are those of that table, but D and trimming were determined from the DNA. This sample lists around 60,000 clones; nearly 90% were detected once. 13% of the sample comes from the top ten.

The collaborating institutions used their own protocols to collect whole blood in K2EDTA tubes. For TCRbeta analysis, collaborators shipped samples as frozen whole blood, isolated PBMCs, or DNA extracted from either of those sample types. Sequenced material: peripheral blood. This clonotype originated in a man aged 55 to 70 with active COVID-19. The rearranged segments are TRBV28 and TRBJ1-5; the D gene is unclear. The CDR3 has the sequence CASSPSDQPQHF. The DNA sequence follows: TGTGCCAGCAGCCCTAGCGATCAGCCCCAGCATTTT.